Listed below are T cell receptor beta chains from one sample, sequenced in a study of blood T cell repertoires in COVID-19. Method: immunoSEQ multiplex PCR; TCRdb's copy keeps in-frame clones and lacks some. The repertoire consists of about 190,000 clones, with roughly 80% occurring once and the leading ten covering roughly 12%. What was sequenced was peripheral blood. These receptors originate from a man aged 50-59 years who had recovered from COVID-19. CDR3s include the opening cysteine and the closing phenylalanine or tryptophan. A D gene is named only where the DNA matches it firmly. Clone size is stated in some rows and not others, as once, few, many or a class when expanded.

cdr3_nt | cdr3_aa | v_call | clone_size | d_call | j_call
TGTGCCAGCAGCTCTAGTGGACCGGGGGAGCAGTTCTTC | CASSSSGPGEQFF | TRBV7-9 | . | . | TRBJ2-1
TGTGCCAGCAGTTACTCCCTACAACTAACTGAAGCTTTCTTT | CASSYSLQLTEAFF | TRBV6-5 | . | . | TRBJ1-1
TGTGCCAGCAGCCCCCTGACAGTTTCTAACTATGGCTACACCTTC | CASSPLTVSNYGYTF | TRBV3-1/TRBV3-2 | . | . | TRBJ1-2
TGTGCCAGCAGCCAAGATCCCCTGAGCGGGGGCTACAATGAGCAGTTCTTC | CASSQDPLSGGYNEQFF | TRBV4-2 | . | TRBD2 | TRBJ2-1
TGTGCCAGCAGCTTACAGGGGACTAGCGGGGCATACAATGAGCAGTTCTTC | CASSLQGTSGAYNEQFF | TRBV7-3 | . | TRBD2 | TRBJ2-1
TGTGCCAGCAGTTTCTCGGGGGAGGCCTACAATGAGCAGTTCTTC | CASSFSGEAYNEQFF | TRBV28 | . | . | TRBJ2-1
TGTGCCACCAGCAGAGATTTAGGGGTCAATGAGCAGTTCTTC | CATSRDLGVNEQFF | TRBV15 | . | . | TRBJ2-1
TGTGCCAGCAGCCAAGACCGAGAGACCCAGTACTTC | CASSQDRETQYF | TRBV3-1/TRBV3-2 | . | . | TRBJ2-5
TGTGCCAGCAGTTACGAAGAGGGAGGCGGGCGGCCTGAAGCTTTCTTT | CASSYEEGGGRPEAFF | TRBV6-2/TRBV6-3 | . | . | TRBJ1-1
TGTGCCAGCAGTTTAGTACCAGGACTAGCGGGAGGGCCAGACTACGAGCAGTACTTC | CASSLVPGLAGGPDYEQYF | TRBV27 | . | TRBD2 | TRBJ2-7
TGTGCCAGCAGCTTGGACAGGGGTATTAATCAGCCCCAGCATTTT | CASSLDRGINQPQHF | TRBV6-5 | . | TRBD1 | TRBJ1-5
TGTGCCAGCAGCCATAGACAGGGATGGATTTACCCCCTCCACTTT | CASSHRQGWIYPLHF | TRBV14 | . | TRBD1 | TRBJ1-6
TGCGCCAGCAGCCCCCCTTGGCAGACTAACTATGGCTACACCTTC | CASSPPWQTNYGYTF | TRBV4-1 | . | . | TRBJ1-2
TGTGCCAGTAGTAGGGGGTCGAGGAGCGGGAGGGCCTCAGATACGCAGTATTTT | CASSRGSRSGRASDTQYF | TRBV19 | . | TRBD2 | TRBJ2-3
TGTGCCTGGAGTGTATATGGGGGGGCTATGCCCTCGAGCTCCTACAATGAGCAGTTCTTC | CAWSVYGGAMPSSSYNEQFF | TRBV30 | . | . | TRBJ2-1
TGTGCCAGCAGCAAAGGACAGGGGGAGAACTATGGCTACACCTTC | CASSKGQGENYGYTF | TRBV2 | . | TRBD1 | TRBJ1-2
TGTGCCAGTAGTTACGGCAGGGACACTGAAGCTTTCTTT | CASSYGRDTEAFF | TRBV19 | . | . | TRBJ1-1
TGTGCCACCAGCAGACAGGCCTATGGCTACACCTTC | CATSRQAYGYTF | TRBV15 | . | . | TRBJ1-2
TGTGCCAGTAGACCACAGGGGCTAGGGACTCAGCCCCAGCATTTT | CASRPQGLGTQPQHF | TRBV19 | . | TRBD1 | TRBJ1-5
TGTGCCAGTAGTACTCTCGGACTAGCCCCATTCGGTTACGAGCAGTACTTC | CASSTLGLAPFGYEQYF | TRBV19 | . | TRBD2 | TRBJ2-7
TGTGCCAGTAGTATAGGGCTCGGCAGGGAGGCCTTTGACTATGGCTACACCTTC | CASSIGLGREAFDYGYTF | TRBV19 | once | . | TRBJ1-2
TGTGCCAGTAGTAGCTGGACTAGCGGGAGAGGGCATTACAATGAGCAGTTCTTC | CASSSWTSGRGHYNEQFF | TRBV19 | . | TRBD2 | TRBJ2-1
TGTGCCAGCAGGGAACTAGCGGACACCGGGGAGCTGTTTTTT | CASRELADTGELFF | TRBV9 | . | TRBD2 | TRBJ2-2
TGTGCCAGCAGCTCCTCCCGGACAAGCTATGAGCAGTTCTTC | CASSSSRTSYEQFF | TRBV11-2 | . | . | TRBJ2-1
TGTGCCAGGACACCATCGGGGGGCATAGACAATGAGCAGTTCTTC | CARTPSGGIDNEQFF | TRBV2 | . | . | TRBJ2-1
TGTGCCAGTTTTGGGGAGCCGGGACAGAAATATGGCTACACCTTC | CASFGEPGQKYGYTF | TRBV19 | few | TRBD1 | TRBJ1-2
TGTGCCAGCAGCTTACCGGGGTCCGAGCAGTACTTC | CASSLPGSEQYF | TRBV7-9 | . | . | TRBJ2-7
TGCAGCGCCATAGCGGGAGTCCGCACCGGGGAGCTGTTTTTT | CSAIAGVRTGELFF | TRBV29-1 | few | TRBD2 | TRBJ2-2
TGTGCCAGCAGCGTAAACCGGGACAGGGGCAAACCAGAACTTACGACTAACTATGGCTACACCTTC | CASSVNRDRGKPELTTNYGYTF | TRBV9 | . | TRBD1 | TRBJ1-2
TGTGCCAGTAGTATATCCCCGGGACTAGCGACTTACAATGAGCAGTTCTTC | CASSISPGLATYNEQFF | TRBV19 | . | TRBD2 | TRBJ2-1
TGTGCCAGCAGAAGACTAGCGGGAGTTGCGGATACGCAGTATTTT | CASRRLAGVADTQYF | TRBV28 | . | TRBD2 | TRBJ2-3
TGTGCCAGCTCACATCTTTCACCCCTCCACTTT | CASSHLSPLHF | TRBV6-5 | . | . | TRBJ1-6
TGTGCCAGCAGCTTAGGGCCCCTAGCGGGAGGATCCGAGCAGTACTTC | CASSLGPLAGGSEQYF | TRBV7-2 | . | TRBD2 | TRBJ2-7
TGCAGCGTTGAAGAGCCTGGGACAGGGCAGTATTTT | CSVEEPGTGQYF | TRBV29-1 | . | TRBD1 | TRBJ2-3
TGTGCCAGTAGGGGTGGACGTCTTAATGAAAAACTGTTTTTT | CASRGGRLNEKLFF | TRBV27 | . | . | TRBJ1-4